This TCR beta chain was retrieved from a study of beta chain features in type 1 diabetes. Since all of the isolated RNA was reverse transcribed, expressed TCRB transcripts were what got sequenced. TCRdb keeps only in-frame clones here, not all; method: immunoSEQ multiplex PCR. Here the sample spans about 180,000 clones, about 12% being singletons. Study outcomes and limitations: Researchers caution that PCR might favor shorter templates, equally among patients and controls.

Trimming took off 8 bases at V and 0 bases at J, with 13 bases between the two ends. The CDR3 contains 14 residues. CDR1 is MNHEY and CDR2 is SMNVEV in the germline V gene (reference sequence). Note on this clone: The antigen remains unidentified.

Sample: central memory CD4+ T cells from blood. V gene TRBV27 combines with J gene TRBJ2-5; D is uncertain. The sequence came from a woman aged 18-35 years in good health. The CDR3 is CASSHGLYQETQYF. The DNA for the CDR3 is TGTGCCAGCTCTCACGGTTTGTACCAAGAGACCCAGTACTTC.